The next 10 T cell receptor beta chains were all read from a single sample in a study of neurological immune-mediated disorders. MiXCR was run by TCRdb on the 5' RACE reads, yielding one entry per CDR3 protein. The sample contains about 57,000 distinct CDR3 sequences, about an eighth of which appear only once. Sequences were obtained from PBMCs. These receptor sequences come from a woman aged 60-75 years with HTLV-1-associated myelopathy (HAM/TSP).

Ten or more counts support this clonotype. The chain uses TRBV27 and TRBJ1-5, with 10 positions matching TRBD1. This CDR3 contains 18 residues. V shed 3 bases, J shed 1 base, and the junction held 9 bases outside the gene matches. Looked up from germline, CDR1 is MNHEY and CDR2 is SMNVEV (reference sequence). CDR3 sequence: CASSFRVTGGRSNQPQHF. The CDR3 DNA reads as TGTGCCAGCAGTTTTCGTGTGACAGGGGGCCGCAGCAATCAGCCCCAGCATTTT.

This clonotype was recorded at least ten times. The chain joins TRBV18 to TRBJ1-5, with D possibly being TRBD1 (6 bases). This CDR3 spans 13 amino acids. Germline V gene data show CDR1 as KGHSH and CDR2 as LQKENI. V was pared by 4 bases and J by 5 bases, with 9 bases between. This CDR3 reads CASSLNRDQPQHF. CDR3 in DNA: TGTGCCAGCTCACTTAACAGGGATCAGCCCCAGCATTTT.

This clonotype was counted at least ten times. This rearrangement joins TRBV29-1 to TRBJ2-5; TRBD1 or TRBD2 may be the D gene (5 bases each). The V gene lost 6 bases and the J gene lost 4 bases, with 9 bases spanning the gap. The CDR3 runs to 11 residues. Per the germline V gene, CDR1 is SQVTM and CDR2 is ANQGSEA. CDR3 sequence: CSVAGGETQYF. CDR3 nucleotides: TGCAGCGTAGCTGGGGGAGAGACCCAGTACTTC.

This clonotype was counted many times. The genes are TRBV3-1 and TRBJ2-5, with 10 bases aligning to TRBD1. Germline-derived CDR1 and CDR2 are LGHDT and YNNKEL (reference sequence). With 3 bases clipped from V and 5 bases from J, the junction kept 12 bases outside the gene matches. CDR3 length: 17 amino acids. The CDR3 region is CASSQSAGQGEWETQYF. CDR3 nucleotides: TGTGCCAGCAGCCAGAGTGCCGGACAGGGGGAATGGGAGACCCAGTACTTC.

On this clonotype: Mismatch with germline at one junction end may stem from a read error. V and J are TRBV29-1 and TRBJ2-6; D ambiguous. The CDR3 covers 14 residues. The V gene's germline CDR1 is SQVTM and CDR2 ANQGSEA. CDR3 protein: CSVHGGSWANVLTF. The CDR3 region has the DNA TGCAGCGTTCACGGCGGCTCTTGGGCCAACGTCCTGACTTTC.

The rearrangement joins TRBV21-1 to TRBJ2-7. TRBV21-1 is termed a pseudogene. CDR3 length equals 12 residues. The DNA for the CDR3 is TGTGCCAGCAGCAACTGGTACTACGAGCAGTACTTC. It is translated as CASSNWYYEQYF.

V gene TRBV29-1 combines with J gene TRBJ2-5; 9 bases line up with TRBD1. Germline CDR1 is SQVTM and CDR2 is ANQGSEA. This CDR3 region has 14 residues. V lost 4 bases, J lost 5 bases, and 8 bases stayed unmatched. The CDR3 sequence is CSVATGTGTETQYF. DNA of the CDR3: TGCAGCGTTGCAACCGGGACAGGGACGGAGACCCAGTACTTC.

This clonotype was picked up many times. This chain links TRBV28 with TRBJ2-7; D may be TRBD2 (6 bases). The CDR3 is 14 residues long. Germline V gives CDR1 MDHEN, CDR2 SYDVKM. With 6 bases removed from V and 3 bases from J, the gap between germline ends came to 15 bases. The CDR3 protein is CASSHHGGGYEQYF. The CDR3, as DNA: TGTGCCAGCAGCCACCATGGGGGAGGCTACGAGCAGTACTTC.

This clonotype was counted at least ten times. This chain links TRBV15 with TRBJ1-1; D might be TRBD1 (6 bases). The CDR3 has 15 amino acids. In germline, CDR1 is LNHNV, CDR2 YYDKDF (reference sequence). Deletions cut 11 bases from V and 1 base from J, with 20 bases between. DNA of the CDR3: TGTGCCTCCCGAGGGGGAGACACCAAGAACACTGAAGCTTTCTTT. Translating it yields CASRGGDTKNTEAFF.

This clonotype was counted a few times. The chain recombines TRBV5-1 with TRBJ2-7, with 10 bases lining up with TRBD2. Trimming removed 6 bases from V and 2 bases from J; junction bases left unmatched: 8. CDR3 size: 15 residues. Per germline, CDR1 SGHRS and CDR2 YFSETQ. The CDR3 bases are TGCGCCAGCACCCTAGCGGGAGAGTTCACCTACGAGCAGTACTTC. Translated, it gives CASTLAGEFTYEQYF.